This entry lists 24 T cell receptor beta chains sequenced from one sample in a study of blood T cell repertoires in COVID-19. The table came from immunoSEQ multiplex PCR; TCRdb's copy has only in-frame clones and leaves some out. Seen here are some 220,000 clones, roughly 90% observed once, and the top ten hold roughly 2.6%. Material for sequencing was PBMCs or T cells enriched from blood (not recorded which). These TCRs come from a woman in her thirties who had recovered from COVID-19.

This chain uses TRBV7-6 with TRBJ2-7; 8 positions match TRBD1. After removal of 4 bases from V and 5 bases from J, the junction contained 7 bases not matched to a gene. The V gene's germline CDR1 is SGHVS and CDR2 FNYEAQ. CDR3 length: 14 amino acids. The CDR3: CASSSGQVFHEQYF. For the CDR3, the DNA is TGTGCCAGCAGCTCGGGACAGGTTTTCCACGAGCAGTACTTC.

The chain has TRBV3-1 (or the pseudogene TRBV3-2) and TRBJ1-1; no reliable D call. The CDR3 loop spans 15 amino acids. CDR1 is LGHDT, CDR2 YNNKEL, per germline (reference sequence). Trimming cost V 1 base and J 0 bases, with 9 bases left between them. CDR3 residues: CASSQVLRMNTEAFF. In nucleotides, the CDR3 is TGTGCCAGCAGCCAAGTGTTGAGAATGAACACTGAAGCTTTCTTT.

This sequence joins TRBV5-6 and TRBJ1-5; possibly TRBD1 for D (5 bases). This CDR3 region has 15 residues. CDR1 is SGHDT, CDR2 YYEEEE, per germline. Trimming removed 4 bases from V and 4 bases from J, with 15 bases in between. CDR3 residues: CASSHQGWLNQPQHF. In nucleotides, the CDR3 is TGTGCCAGCAGCCACCAGGGCTGGTTAAATCAGCCCCAGCATTTT.

This clone was counted once. V gene TRBV19 combines with J gene TRBJ2-7, with 7 positions matching TRBD1. The CDR3 covers 15 residues. Germline lookup yields CDR1 LNHDA and CDR2 SQIVND (reference sequence). V lost 1 base to trimming and J lost 3 bases; unmatched junction nucleotides: 6. The CDR3 DNA follows: TGTGCCAGTAGTATAGGTCTTTACAGGGGCTACGAGCAGTACTTC. Its translation is CASSIGLYRGYEQYF.

The chain is built from TRBV27 and TRBJ2-7; 7 positions match TRBD2. Germline CDR1 and CDR2: MNHEY and SMNVEV (reference sequence). Unmatched junction bases numbered 9, after V lost 5 bases and J lost 2 bases. The CDR3 loop spans 15 amino acids. CDR3 DNA: TGTGCCAGCAGTCCTACACCCGGACTAGCCTACGAGCAGTACTTC. Translated, it gives CASSPTPGLAYEQYF.

This clone was seen only a few times. V and J are TRBV7-2 and TRBJ1-6, with D maybe TRBD1 (6 bases). Trimming shortened V by 2 bases and J by 5 bases, and 13 bases separated the two germline ends. The CDR3 totals 16 residues. Per germline, CDR1 SGHTA and CDR2 FQGNSA. For the CDR3, the DNA is TGTGCCAGCAGCTTACGTGGGGGCGCGGATAATTCACCCCTCCACTTT. Its translation is CASSLRGGADNSPLHF.

The table lists this clone with a few counts. The chain employs TRBV7-6 and TRBJ1-4, with D possibly matching TRBD1 (5 bases). CDR1 is SGHVS, CDR2 FNYEAQ, per germline. CDR3 size: 13 residues. V lost 3 bases, J lost 7 bases, and 9 bases lay in between. The CDR3 is CASSFRRGEKLFF. CDR3 nucleotides: TGTGCCAGCAGCTTCAGGAGGGGTGAAAAACTGTTTTTT.

The rearrangement uses TRBV19 and TRBJ2-7; D gene ambiguous. The ends were cut back, 6 bases at V and 3 bases at J, with 12 bases in the middle. CDR1 LNHDA and CDR2 SQIVND come from the germline V gene (reference sequence). The CDR3 spans 13 residues. Written as DNA, the CDR3 is TGTGCCAGTAGCGTCTCCGCGTTCTACGAGCAGTACTTC. This translates into CASSVSAFYEQYF. Based on the CDR3 plus reference TRBV19 and TRBJ2-7, the full variable domain is DGGITQSPKYLFRKEGQNVTLSCEQNLNHDAMYWYRQDPGQGLRLIYYSQIVNDFQKGDIAEGYSVSREKKESFPLTVTSAQKNPTAFYLCASSVSAFYEQYFGPGTRLTVT.

Written as DNA, the CDR3 is TGTGCCAGCTGGGGGACAGGGAATACTGAAGCTTTCTTT. This codes for CASWGTGNTEAFF. The chain couples TRBV28 to TRBJ1-1; 9 bases agree with TRBD1. The CDR3 is made up of 13 amino acids. The germline V gene has CDR1 MDHEN and CDR2 SYDVKM. Trimming cost V 8 bases and J 5 bases; bases outside gene matches: 6. Using reference TRBV28 and TRBJ1-1 for the parts outside the CDR3, the full variable domain is DVKVTQSSRYLVKRTGEKVFLECVQDMDHENMFWYRQDPGLGLRLIYFSYDVKMKEKGDIPEGYSVSREKKERFSLILESASTNQTSMYLCASWGTGNTEAFFGQGTRLTVV.

Worth noting for this clone: A much larger clone differs from this one at a single base, so this may be a read error. V is TRBV6-1 and J is TRBJ2-6, with TRBD1 as a possible D gene (6 bases). Germline CDR1 is MNHNS and CDR2 is SASEGT. V lost 3 bases and J 0 bases, leaving 6 bases between the germline ends. CDR3 length: 15 residues. The CDR3 spells CASSEDSSGANVLTF. CDR3 nucleotide sequence: TGTGCCAGCAGTGAGGACAGCTCTGGGGCCAACGTCCTGACTTTC.

The chain's CDR3 is CASSIVGDSNQPQHF. As DNA, the CDR3 is TGTGCCAGTAGTATAGTAGGGGATAGCAATCAGCCCCAGCATTTT. The rearrangement uses TRBV19 and TRBJ1-5; TRBD1 might be the D (5 bases). Trimming cost V 1 base and J 0 bases, with 7 bases left between them. The CDR3 sequence is 15 residues long. Germline V gene lookup returns CDR1 LNHDA and CDR2 SQIVND (reference sequence).

V gene TRBV11-2 combines with J gene TRBJ1-2; 11 bases map to TRBD1. CDR1 is SGHAT, CDR2 FQNNGV, per germline. J was trimmed by 6 bases and V by 4 bases; bases with no gene match: 1. This CDR3 is 13 amino acids long. Here the CDR3 reads CASSWTGGDGYTF. The CDR3 coding sequence is TGTGCCAGCAGCTGGACAGGGGGCGATGGCTACACCTTC.

The chain couples TRBV9 to TRBJ2-2, with 7 bases matching TRBD1. The J segment lost 7 bases and the V segment lost 3 bases, leaving 12 bases of the junction unmatched. The CDR3 length is 16 residues. The germline gives CDR1 SGDLS, CDR2 YYNGEE. CDR3 amino acids: CASSASTGYGGGELFF. For the CDR3, the DNA is TGTGCCAGCAGCGCGTCGACAGGGTATGGAGGCGGGGAGCTGTTTTTT. Filled out from reference TRBV9 and TRBJ2-2, the complete variable domain reads DSGVTQTPKHLITATGQRVTLRCSPRSGDLSVYWYQQSLDQGLQFLIQYYNGEERAKGNILERFSAQQFPDLHSELNLSSLELGDSALYFCASSASTGYGGGELFFGEGSRLTVL.

The V and J genes are TRBV6-5 and TRBJ2-5, with 13 positions matching TRBD2. J gave up 11 bases and V 2 bases, and 11 bases lay outside the gene matches. From germline, CDR1 is MNHEY and CDR2 SVGAGI. The CDR3 covers 16 residues. The CDR3 spells CASSYGRLAGGRDQYF. The CDR3 DNA is TGTGCCAGCAGTTACGGGAGACTAGCGGGGGGTCGGGATCAGTACTTC.

The genes are TRBV5-1 and TRBJ2-2; D uncertain. The germline V gene encodes CDR1 SGHRS and CDR2 YFSETQ. V lost 3 bases and J lost 4, with 13 bases in between. The CDR3 runs to 15 residues. The CDR3 DNA follows: TGCGCCAGCAGCTCCGCCGACACCAGCACCGGGGAGCTGTTTTTT. This sequence encodes CASSSADTSTGELFF.

V gene TRBV5-4 combines with J gene TRBJ2-5, with D maybe TRBD2 (6 bases). The V gene's germline CDR1 is SGHNT and CDR2 YYREEE (reference sequence). This CDR3 has 14 amino acids. Trimming removed 1 base at V and 1 base at J, with 8 bases between. The CDR3 coding sequence is TGTGCCAGCAGCTTGTATAGCGGCCAAGAGACCCAGTACTTC. It translates to CASSLYSGQETQYF.

The chain uses TRBV6-6 and TRBJ2-7; TRBD1 agrees at 8 bases. The CDR3 has 14 amino acids. The germline V gene encodes CDR1 MNHNY and CDR2 SVGAGI (reference sequence). The ends lost 6 bases at V and 0 bases at J; junction bases unmatched: 4. CDR3 sequence: CASRPGGSSYEQYF. The CDR3 region has the DNA TGTGCCAGCAGACCAGGGGGCTCCTCCTACGAGCAGTACTTC.

This rearrangement joins TRBV5-1 to TRBJ2-3; the match to TRBD2 covers 8 bases. V was pared by 3 bases and J by 1 base, with 4 bases of the junction left unmatched. Germline V gives CDR1 SGHRS, CDR2 YFSETQ. This CDR3 is 15 amino acids long. The DNA of the CDR3 is TGCGCCAGCAGCTCATTAGCGGGGCGCACAGATACGCAGTATTTT. This sequence encodes CASSSLAGRTDTQYF.

V is TRBV6-5 and J is TRBJ1-2; TRBD1 might be the D (5 bases). This CDR3 spans 14 amino acids. Trimming stripped 6 bases from V and 11 bases from J, with 22 bases between. Germline CDR1 reads MNHEY; CDR2 reads SVGAGI. CDR3 nucleotides: TGTGCCAGCAGCCACGAAAAGACAGAGATGGTATACACCTTC. Translation gives CASSHEKTEMVYTF.

The rearrangement joins TRBV4-1 to TRBJ1-3; D gene uncertain. The V and J ends lost 0 bases and 0 bases respectively, with 6 bases between them. This CDR3 comprises 15 residues. The germline V gene encodes CDR1 MGHRA and CDR2 YSYEKL. CDR3 region: CASSQEGYSGNTIYF. CDR3 nucleotide sequence: TGCGCCAGCAGCCAAGAGGGCTACTCTGGAAACACCATATATTTT.

V gene TRBV18 combines with J gene TRBJ2-2; D unclear. Trimming removed 1 base at V and 3 bases at J, with 6 bases between. The CDR3 length is 14 residues. Looked up from germline, CDR1 is KGHSH and CDR2 is LQKENI. The CDR3 is CASSPLGYTGELFF. CDR3 nucleotide sequence: TGTGCCAGCTCACCACTGGGCTACACCGGGGAGCTGTTTTTT.

CDR3: CASSQIGAWGGNEQFF. As DNA, the CDR3 is TGTGCCAGCAGCCAAATAGGGGCTTGGGGGGGCAATGAGCAGTTCTTC. The chain has TRBV14 and TRBJ2-1, with 7 bases that match TRBD2. V shed 2 bases and J 6 bases; nucleotides not matched to a gene: 10. CDR3 size: 16 residues. In germline, CDR1 is SGHDN, CDR2 FVKESK.

This chain joins TRBV5-1 and TRBJ2-1, with TRBD2 matching 9 bases. Losses at the gene ends were 0 bases for V and 9 bases for J; bases not matched to a gene: 4. This CDR3 is built from 14 residues. CDR1 and CDR2 from the germline V gene are SGHRS and YFSETQ. CDR3: CASSLGGGAGEQFF. DNA for the CDR3: TGCGCCAGCAGCTTGGGCGGGGGGGCCGGTGAGCAGTTCTTC.

This clone was detected only a few times. The rearrangement links TRBV19 to TRBJ2-7; the D gene is possibly TRBD2 (5 bases). V was trimmed by 3 bases and J by 3 bases, leaving 6 bases between them. This CDR3 is built from 12 residues. The germline V gene encodes CDR1 LNHDA and CDR2 SQIVND (reference sequence). DNA of the CDR3: TGTGCCAGTAGTATTGAGGGCTACGAGCAGTACTTC. It encodes CASSIEGYEQYF.